This entry lists 11 T cell receptor beta chains sequenced from one sample in a study of cytomegalovirus exposure and HLA in healthy donors. The PCR made use of 60 Vbeta and 13 Jbeta primers. Libraries were prepared by immunoSEQ multiplex PCR; TCRdb keeps only in-frame clonotypes and omits some of them. The sample gives about 190,000 clones, 85% of which show up once; 1% is in the top ten. Sequences were obtained from PBMCs. These receptors all come from a boy aged 2 to 10 in good health and CMV-seronegative.

The chain has TRBV28 and TRBJ2-5, with 12 bases that match TRBD2. In germline, CDR1 is MDHEN, CDR2 SYDVKM. J was trimmed by 4 bases and V by 2 bases; bases with no gene match: 5. There are 16 residues in the CDR3. CDR3 sequence: CASSLQTSGSTETQYF. CDR3 in DNA: TGTGCCAGCAGTTTACAGACTAGCGGGAGTACAGAGACCCAGTACTTC.

CDR3 loop: CASQNRIGNTIYF. The CDR3 DNA follows: TGTGCCAGCCAAAACAGAATTGGAAACACCATATATTTT. The chain combines TRBV27 with TRBJ1-3; D unresolved. Germline values: CDR1 MNHEY, CDR2 SMNVEV (reference sequence). This CDR3 has 13 residues. V was trimmed by 8 bases and J by 3 bases, leaving 11 bases between them.

The chain employs TRBV7-6 and TRBJ2-1; 7 bases are shared with TRBD1. The germline CDR1 and CDR2 sequences are SGHVS and FNYEAQ. V shed 5 bases and J 2 bases; nucleotides not matched to a gene: 6. This CDR3 is built from 15 residues. The CDR3 coding sequence is TGTGCCAGCAGCCCGGGGACAGAGACCTACAATGAGCAGTTCTTC. Its translation is CASSPGTETYNEQFF. The complete variable domain, with remaining parts taken from reference TRBV7-6 and TRBJ2-1, reads GAGVSQSPRYKVTKRGQDVALRCDPISGHVSLYWYRQALGQGPEFLTYFNYEAQQDKSGLPNDRFSAERPEGSISTLTIQRTEQRDSAMYRCASSPGTETYNEQFFGPGTRLTVL.

This clone has just one count. The rearrangement links TRBV18 to TRBJ2-2, with D maybe TRBD1 (6 bases). Germline CDR1 and CDR2: KGHSH and LQKENI. The V end was cut by 2 bases, the J end by 6 bases, with 13 bases between. CDR3 size: 15 residues. Here the CDR3 reads CASSPNSGESGELFF. The CDR3 DNA follows: TGTGCCAGCTCACCAAATTCAGGGGAGTCCGGGGAGCTGTTTTTT.

The chain couples TRBV7-8 to TRBJ2-7; 8 bases agree with TRBD1. The CDR3 length is 14 residues. Looked up from germline, CDR1 is SGHVS and CDR2 is FQNEAQ. CDR3 in DNA: TGTGCCAGCAGGTTAGGACAGGGAGTCTACGAGCAGTACGTC. Amino acid sequence: CASRLGQGVYEQYV.

This chain connects TRBV5-1 to TRBJ2-1, with 7 bases lining up with TRBD2. CDR1 and CDR2 (germline): SGHRS, YFSETQ. This CDR3 has 13 amino acids. V was pared by 5 bases and J by 5 bases, with 4 bases of the junction left unmatched. The CDR3 reads CASRSRGDNEQFF. DNA for the CDR3: TGCGCCAGCAGGAGTCGGGGGGACAATGAGCAGTTCTTC.

The chain carries TRBV2 and TRBJ2-7; D perhaps matches TRBD2 (6 bases). Trimming removed 3 bases at V and 0 bases at J, with 12 bases between. In germline, CDR1 is SNHLY, CDR2 FYNNEI. This CDR3 region has 15 residues. The CDR3 DNA follows: TGTGCCAGCAGTGATAGTGGGAGGAGCTCCTACGAGCAGTACTTC. Translation gives CASSDSGRSSYEQYF.

This rearrangement joins TRBV27 to TRBJ2-1; TRBD2 might be the D (6 bases). CDR3 size: 16 residues. Germline values: CDR1 MNHEY, CDR2 SMNVEV (reference sequence). V lost 8 bases to trimming and J lost 0 bases, with 17 bases between them. The CDR3 sequence: CASPLGGPSSYNEQFF. CDR3 DNA: TGTGCCAGCCCCCTAGGAGGGCCGAGCTCCTACAATGAGCAGTTCTTC.

This chain joins TRBV7-9 and TRBJ1-4; a possible D gene is TRBD1 (5 bases). V lost 5 bases and J 8 bases, leaving 12 bases between the germline ends. CDR1 is SEHNR and CDR2 is FQNEAQ in the germline V gene (reference sequence). The CDR3 contains 13 residues. The CDR3 DNA reads as TGTGCCAGCAGCCCCGGTAAGGGGGAAAAACTGTTTTTT. Protein: CASSPGKGEKLFF.

The V and J genes are TRBV13 and TRBJ1-1; 7 bases match TRBD1. Germline assignment: CDR1 PRHDT and CDR2 FYEKMQ (reference sequence). After removal of 7 bases from V and 1 base from J, the junction contained 6 bases not matched to a gene. There are 14 residues in the CDR3. CDR3: CASNLGQKNTEAFF. In DNA, the CDR3 is TGTGCCAGCAACCTGGGACAGAAGAACACTGAAGCTTTCTTT.

The chain links TRBV6-5 to TRBJ2-1; possible D gene TRBD2, 6 bases. The germline V and J ends were trimmed by 5 bases and 2 bases, with 13 bases remaining between them. Germline V gives CDR1 MNHEY, CDR2 SVGAGI. The CDR3 sequence is 15 residues long. The chain's CDR3 is CASSPRGEAYNEQFF. CDR3 nucleotides: TGTGCCAGCAGTCCGCGTGGGGAGGCCTACAATGAGCAGTTCTTC.